Presented here are 2 T cell receptor beta chains from one specimen sequenced in a study of radiotherapy plus CTLA-4 blockade in lung cancer. This table comes from immunoSEQ multiplex PCR, and its TCRdb copy is limited to in-frame clones, with some not included. Here the sample spans under 35,000 clones, roughly 71% being singletons. The starting material was peripheral blood, obtained from a patient treated with radiotherapy plus ipilimumab. Source of these receptors: a human donor with non-small cell lung cancer whose response to radiotherapy plus ipilimumab could not be evaluated.

This rearrangement joins TRBV5-1 to TRBJ2-1; 12 positions match TRBD2. Germline lookup yields CDR1 SGHRS and CDR2 YFSETQ. The CDR3 is made up of 15 amino acids. The V and J ends lost 3 bases and 4 bases, in that order; junction bases with no gene match: 2. CDR3 amino acids: CASSSGLAGYNEQFF. The CDR3 DNA follows: TGCGCCAGCAGCTCCGGACTAGCGGGGTACAATGAGCAGTTCTTC.

This clone occurred once. CDR3 residues: CASSYDQGLHQPQHF. The CDR3 coding sequence is TGTGCCAGCAGTTACGACCAGGGTTTACATCAGCCCCAGCATTTT. V usage is TRBV6-6 and J usage is TRBJ1-5, with D maybe TRBD1 (5 bases). The length of the CDR3 is 15 residues. The germline V gene has CDR1 MNHNY and CDR2 SVGAGI (reference sequence). Between the trimmed V and J ends, which lost 2 bases and 5 bases, there was a span of 13 bases.